This T cell receptor (beta chain) was recorded in a study of cytomegalovirus exposure and HLA in healthy donors. For the study at large: The same platform was used for the 90 to 150 validation repertoires and the 500 to 700 first-cohort repertoires, a later analysis reported.

Study-wide results and limits: Reported results showed that the classifier diagnosed cytomegalovirus status with high specificity and sensitivity. The tendency of first-cohort TCR clusters to co-occur in the 120 validation repertoires was the finding of a later analysis.

After removal of 5 bases from V and 0 bases from J, the junction contained 13 bases not matched to a gene. CDR3 length: 17 residues. CDR1 and CDR2 (germline): SGHTA, FQGNSA. It was the roughly 110-subject validation cohort, separate from the approximately 700-subject first cohort, to which the donors belonged. Measured with immunoSEQ multiplex PCR; TCRdb has only the in-frame clones, and not every one. The table shows about 260,000 clones, with around 90% occurring only once. A note on this clone: As yet, its antigen is unknown.

This chain connects TRBV7-2 to TRBJ2-7; TRBD2 aligns across 7 bases. The specimen sequenced was PBMCs. The receptor was derived from a woman under 40 in good health and CMV-seronegative. The CDR3 reads CASSTNPVTSSSYEQYF. The CDR3 nucleotides are TGTGCCAGCAGCACTAACCCTGTGACTAGCAGCTCCTACGAGCAGTACTTC.